The T cell receptor (beta chain) described here comes from a study of blood T cells in healthy people across ages. The CDR3 spans 16 residues. Trimming took 0 bases from V and 10 from J; bases not matched to a gene: 12. Germline V CDR1 and CDR2: LGHDT, YNNKEL (reference sequence). Combining a sample-barcoded 5' primer with a J-beta primer mix, a second PCR ran for about 6 to 12 cycles. Using its own MiXCR run on the 5' RACE reads, TCRdb lists one record per CDR3 protein. Here the sample spans hundreds of thousands of distinct CDR3 sequences, roughly 43% being singletons. A word on this clonotype: A much larger clone is a single base away; this may be a read error.

The receptor's source is a woman aged 55-75 years in good health. The specimen sequenced was blood. The chain recombines TRBV3-1 with TRBJ2-1; 7 bases map to TRBD2. In nucleotides, the CDR3 is TGTGCCAGCAGCCAAGATCAAAGCGGGGAACGGTCCGAGCAGTTCTTC. Protein sequence: CASSQDQSGERSEQFF.